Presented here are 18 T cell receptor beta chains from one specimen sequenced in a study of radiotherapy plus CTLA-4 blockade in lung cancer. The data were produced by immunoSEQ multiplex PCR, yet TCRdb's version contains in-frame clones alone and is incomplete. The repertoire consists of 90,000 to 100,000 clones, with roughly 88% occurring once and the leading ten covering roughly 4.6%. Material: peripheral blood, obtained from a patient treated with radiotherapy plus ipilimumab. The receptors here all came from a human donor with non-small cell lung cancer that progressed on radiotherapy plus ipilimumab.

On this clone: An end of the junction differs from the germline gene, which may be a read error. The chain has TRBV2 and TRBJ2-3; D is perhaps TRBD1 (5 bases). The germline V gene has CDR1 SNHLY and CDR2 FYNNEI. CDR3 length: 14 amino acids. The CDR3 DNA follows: TGTACCAGCCGACAGAGTACGAGCACAGATACGCAGTATTTT. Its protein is CTSRQSTSTDTQYF.

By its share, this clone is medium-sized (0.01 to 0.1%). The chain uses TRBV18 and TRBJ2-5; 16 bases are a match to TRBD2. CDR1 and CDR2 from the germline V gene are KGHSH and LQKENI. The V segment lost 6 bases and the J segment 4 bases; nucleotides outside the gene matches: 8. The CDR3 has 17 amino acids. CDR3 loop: CASSGLGLAGGPETQYF. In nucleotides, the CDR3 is TGTGCCAGCTCCGGACTGGGACTAGCGGGAGGGCCAGAGACCCAGTACTTC.

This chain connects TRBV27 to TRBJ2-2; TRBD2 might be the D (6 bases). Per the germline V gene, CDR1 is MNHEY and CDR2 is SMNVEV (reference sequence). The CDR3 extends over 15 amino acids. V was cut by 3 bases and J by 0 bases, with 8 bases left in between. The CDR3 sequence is CASSLDYANTGELFF. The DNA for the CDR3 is TGTGCCAGCAGTTTGGACTACGCGAACACCGGGGAGCTGTTTTTT.

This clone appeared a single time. The CDR3 region is CASSLGGKVGNTEAFF. CDR3 nucleotides: TGTGCCAGCAGCTTAGGAGGAAAAGTTGGGAACACTGAAGCTTTCTTT. The V gene is TRBV11-3, the J gene TRBJ1-1; the D is unclear. Germline CDR1 SGHNT, CDR2 YENEEA. The CDR3 is made up of 16 amino acids. Trimming removed 1 base from V and 1 base from J, with 13 bases in between.

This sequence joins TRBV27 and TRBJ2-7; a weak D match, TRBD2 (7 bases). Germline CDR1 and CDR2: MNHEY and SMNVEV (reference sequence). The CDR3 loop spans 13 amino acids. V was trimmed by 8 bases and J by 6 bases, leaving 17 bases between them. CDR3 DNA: TGTGCCAGCGGCTCCCTGGGGGGGCCCGAGCAGTACTTC. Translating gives CASGSLGGPEQYF.

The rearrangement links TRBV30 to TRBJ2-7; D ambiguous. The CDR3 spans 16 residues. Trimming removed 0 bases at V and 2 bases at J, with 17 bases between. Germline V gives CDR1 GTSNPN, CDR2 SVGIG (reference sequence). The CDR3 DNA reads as TGTGCCTGGAGTGTCCCGGGCCACACCCCCACCTACGAGCAGTACTTC. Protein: CAWSVPGHTPTYEQYF.

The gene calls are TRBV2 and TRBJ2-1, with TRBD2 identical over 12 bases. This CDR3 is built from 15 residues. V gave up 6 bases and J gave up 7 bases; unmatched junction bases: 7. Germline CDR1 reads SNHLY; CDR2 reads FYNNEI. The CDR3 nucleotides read TGTGCCAGCAGATTATGGACTAGCGGGAATAATGAGCAGTTCTTC. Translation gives CASRLWTSGNNEQFF. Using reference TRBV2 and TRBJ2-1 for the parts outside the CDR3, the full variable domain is EPEVTQTPSHQVTQMGQEVILRCVPISNHLYFYWYRQILGQKVEFLVSFYNNEISEKSEIFDDQFSVERPDGSNFTLKIRSTKLEDSAMYFCASRLWTSGNNEQFFGPGTRLTVL.

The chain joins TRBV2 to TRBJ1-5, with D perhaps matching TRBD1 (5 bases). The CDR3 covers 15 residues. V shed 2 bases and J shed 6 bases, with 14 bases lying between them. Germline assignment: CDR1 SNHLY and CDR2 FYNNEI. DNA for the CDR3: TGTGCCAGCAGTGAAAGGGACCGAGAGGGTCAGCCCCAGCATTTT. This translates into CASSERDREGQPQHF.

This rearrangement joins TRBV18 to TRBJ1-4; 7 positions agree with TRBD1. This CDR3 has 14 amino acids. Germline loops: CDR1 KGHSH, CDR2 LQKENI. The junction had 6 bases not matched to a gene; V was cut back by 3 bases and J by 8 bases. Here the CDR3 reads CASSPGQAAEKLFF. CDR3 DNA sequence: TGTGCCAGCTCACCCGGACAGGCGGCGGAAAAACTGTTTTTT. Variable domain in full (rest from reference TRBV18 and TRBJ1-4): NAGVMQNPRHLVRRRGQEARLRCSPMKGHSHVYWYRQLPEEGLKFMVYLQKENIIDESGMPKERFSAEFPKEGPSILRIQQVVRGDSAAYFCASSPGQAAEKLFFGSGTQLSVL.

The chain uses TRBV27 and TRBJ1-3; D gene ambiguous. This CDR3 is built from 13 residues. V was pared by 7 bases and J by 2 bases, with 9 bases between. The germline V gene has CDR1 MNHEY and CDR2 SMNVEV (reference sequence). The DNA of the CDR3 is TGTGCCAGCAAGGCCCATGCTGGAAACACCATATATTTT. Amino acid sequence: CASKAHAGNTIYF.

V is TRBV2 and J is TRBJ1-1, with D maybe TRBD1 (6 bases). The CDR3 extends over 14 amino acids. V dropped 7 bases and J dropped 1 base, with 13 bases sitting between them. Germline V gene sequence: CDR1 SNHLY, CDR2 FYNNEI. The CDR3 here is CASKREGGNTEAFF. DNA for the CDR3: TGTGCCAGCAAGCGGGAAGGGGGGAACACTGAAGCTTTCTTT. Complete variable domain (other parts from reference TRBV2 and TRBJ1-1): EPEVTQTPSHQVTQMGQEVILRCVPISNHLYFYWYRQILGQKVEFLVSFYNNEISEKSEIFDDQFSVERPDGSNFTLKIRSTKLEDSAMYFCASKREGGNTEAFFGQGTRLTVV.

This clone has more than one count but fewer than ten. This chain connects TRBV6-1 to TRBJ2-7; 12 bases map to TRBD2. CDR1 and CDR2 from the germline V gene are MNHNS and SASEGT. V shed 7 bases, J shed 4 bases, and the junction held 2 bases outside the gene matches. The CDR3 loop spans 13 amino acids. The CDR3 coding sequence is TGTGCCAGCACGCTAGCGGGAGGGTACGAGCAGTACTTC. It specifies CASTLAGGYEQYF.

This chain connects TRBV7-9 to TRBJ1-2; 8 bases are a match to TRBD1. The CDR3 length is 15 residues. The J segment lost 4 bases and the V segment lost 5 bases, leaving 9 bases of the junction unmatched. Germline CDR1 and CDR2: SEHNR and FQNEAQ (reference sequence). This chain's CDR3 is CASSAGTGSGYGYTF. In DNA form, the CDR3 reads TGTGCCAGCAGCGCTGGGACAGGTTCGGGCTATGGCTACACCTTC.

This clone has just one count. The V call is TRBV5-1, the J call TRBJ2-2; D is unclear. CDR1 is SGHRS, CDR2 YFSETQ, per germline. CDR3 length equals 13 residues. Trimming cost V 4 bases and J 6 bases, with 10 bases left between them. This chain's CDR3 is CASSPPTSGELFF. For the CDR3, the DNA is TGCGCCAGCAGCCCCCCAACTTCCGGGGAGCTGTTTTTT.

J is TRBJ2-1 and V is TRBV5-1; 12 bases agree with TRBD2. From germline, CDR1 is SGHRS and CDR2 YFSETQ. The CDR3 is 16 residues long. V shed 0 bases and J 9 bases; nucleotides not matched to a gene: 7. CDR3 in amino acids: CASSLVASGRGSEQFF. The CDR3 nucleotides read TGCGCCAGCAGCTTGGTGGCTAGCGGGAGGGGCAGTGAGCAGTTCTTC. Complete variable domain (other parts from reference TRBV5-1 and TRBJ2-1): KAGVTQTPRYLIKTRGQQVTLSCSPISGHRSVSWYQQTPGQGLQFLFEYFSETQRNKGNFPGRFSGRQFSNSRSEMNVSTLELGDSALYLCASSLVASGRGSEQFFGPGTRLTVL.

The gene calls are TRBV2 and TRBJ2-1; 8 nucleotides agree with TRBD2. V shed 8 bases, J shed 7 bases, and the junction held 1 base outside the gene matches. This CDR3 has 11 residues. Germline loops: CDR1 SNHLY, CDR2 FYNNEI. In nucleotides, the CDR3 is TGTGCCAGCCAGCGGGAGAATGAGCAGTTCTTC. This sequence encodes CASQRENEQFF.

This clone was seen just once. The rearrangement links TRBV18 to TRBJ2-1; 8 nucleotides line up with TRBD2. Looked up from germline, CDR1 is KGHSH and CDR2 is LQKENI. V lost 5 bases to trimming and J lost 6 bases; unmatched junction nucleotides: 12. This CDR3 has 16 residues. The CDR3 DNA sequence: TGTGCCAGCTCAACCTTCGCAGCGGGAGTCCTCAATGAGCAGTTCTTC. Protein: CASSTFAAGVLNEQFF.

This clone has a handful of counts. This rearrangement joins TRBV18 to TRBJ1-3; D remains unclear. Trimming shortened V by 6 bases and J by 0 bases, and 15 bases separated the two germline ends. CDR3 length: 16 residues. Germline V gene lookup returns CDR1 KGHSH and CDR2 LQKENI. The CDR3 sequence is CASSPLEAISGNTIYF. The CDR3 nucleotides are TGTGCCAGCTCCCCTTTAGAAGCAATCTCTGGAAACACCATATATTTT.